This paragraph reports one T cell receptor beta chain. Its antigen is not known. The sample comes from a study of beta chain features in type 1 diabetes. Study overall: Age, gender and cell yields were similar between patients and healthy donors. 107,917,701 sorted cells were examined across all samples.

Findings and limits, study-wide: Across all four CD4+ subsets, people with type 1 diabetes showed modestly shorter TCRB CDR3s. In comparison with healthy donors, patients had naive, central memory and Treg TCRB repertoires that appeared more similar.

The CDR3 is 14 residues long. V lost 4 bases and J 0 bases, leaving 13 bases between the germline ends. Germline V gives CDR1 SQVTM, CDR2 ANQGSEA. Of the isolated RNA, all was reverse transcribed, and so the sequenced material was expressed TCRB transcripts. This table comes from immunoSEQ multiplex PCR, and its TCRdb copy is limited to in-frame clones, with some not included. The sample holds 310,000 or so clones; around 9% are singletons and the top ten take less than 1.2%. J is TRBJ2-7 and V is TRBV29-1; possibly TRBD2 for D (5 bases). Sequenced: central memory CD4+ T cells from blood. The sequence came from a man aged 30-40 years with type 1 diabetes. In DNA form, the CDR3 reads TGCAGCGTTGGGCAAGGACTGAGCTCCTACGAGCAGTACTTC. Translating it yields CSVGQGLSSYEQYF.